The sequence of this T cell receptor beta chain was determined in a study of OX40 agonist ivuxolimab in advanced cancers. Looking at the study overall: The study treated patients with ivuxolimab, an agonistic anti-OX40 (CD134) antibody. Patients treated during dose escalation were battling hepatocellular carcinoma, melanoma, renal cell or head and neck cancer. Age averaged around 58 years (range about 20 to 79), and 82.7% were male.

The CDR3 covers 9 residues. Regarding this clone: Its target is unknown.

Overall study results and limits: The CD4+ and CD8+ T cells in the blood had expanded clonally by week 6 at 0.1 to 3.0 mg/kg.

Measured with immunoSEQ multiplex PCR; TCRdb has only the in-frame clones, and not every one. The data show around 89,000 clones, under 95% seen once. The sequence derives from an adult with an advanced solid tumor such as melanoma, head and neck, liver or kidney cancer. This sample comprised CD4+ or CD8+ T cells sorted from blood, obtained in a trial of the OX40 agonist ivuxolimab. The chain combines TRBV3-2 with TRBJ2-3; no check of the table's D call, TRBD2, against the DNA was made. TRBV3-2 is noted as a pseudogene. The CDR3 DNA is TGTGCCAGCAGCCAAGATACGGATTTT. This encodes CASSQDTDF.